This T cell receptor (beta chain) is from a study of T cells in Graves' hyperthyroidism and ophthalmopathy. This CDR3 is 16 amino acids long. The trim removed 4 bases at V and 0 bases at J, leaving 6 bases unmatched. Germline V gene lookup returns CDR1 SGHTS and CDR2 YDEGEE. TCR beta CDR3 region amplification was performed from RNA transcripts. Carried out on the TCR CDR3, a first-round RT-PCR used the HTBI primer set. From the multiplex PCR reads, TCRdb called clonotypes with MiXCR, one entry per CDR3 protein. The sample has a few hundred thousand distinct CDR3 sequences, roughly 16% seen once. This clonotype was counted between two and nine times. Its antigen is as yet unknown. The PBMCs were taken from 10 ml of fresh peripheral blood. Overall study findings and caveats: Most thyroid clonotypes that were expanded above 0.001 also turned up in blood. In the analysis, a 13 V-J model separated ophthalmopathy from stable hyperthyroidism.

The chain joins TRBV5-8 to TRBJ2-1; 8 bases fit TRBD2. This sequence was found in a woman aged 40 to 50 with Graves' ophthalmopathy. The sample was blood. In DNA, the CDR3 is TGTGCCAGCAGCAAGGCAGCGGGGGCCTCCTACAATGAGCAGTTCTTC. Translated: CASSKAAGASYNEQFF.